This T cell receptor (beta chain) originates from a study of blood T cell repertoires in COVID-19. The repertoire was sequenced with immunoSEQ multiplex PCR; TCRdb's copy has only in-frame clones and lacks some. In the table there are roughly 42,000 clones, 70% to 90% of which are singletons. Trimming took 7 bases from V and 0 from J, leaving 16 bases between them. The germline V gene has CDR1 SEHNR and CDR2 FQNEAQ (reference sequence). The CDR3 has 16 residues. This receptor was taken from a woman between 65 and 79 years old in a cohort sampled during active COVID-19. The sample comprised peripheral blood. The chain links TRBV7-9 to TRBJ1-3; D gene unclear. DNA for the CDR3: TGTGCCAGCACCCCGAGGAGGTCTTACTCTGGAAACACCATATATTTT. Translating it yields CASTPRRSYSGNTIYF.